Listed here are 2 T cell receptor beta chains from one sample, sequenced in a study of T cells in Graves' hyperthyroidism and ophthalmopathy. RNA transcripts gave rise to amplified TCR beta CDR3 regions. The TCR CDR3 was amplified in a first-round RT-PCR using the HTBI primer set. From the multiplex PCR reads, TCRdb called clonotypes with MiXCR, one entry per CDR3 protein. The sample has 800,000 or so distinct CDR3 sequences; roughly 40% are singletons. Sequences were obtained from blood. The receptors here all came from a man aged 18 to 29 with Graves' hyperthyroidism.

This clonotype was observed a single time. The chain has TRBV2 and TRBJ1-2; 7 bases line up with TRBD1. Germline-derived CDR1 and CDR2 are SNHLY and FYNNEI. CDR3 size: 14 residues. V dropped 6 bases and J dropped 6; count of bases not matched to a gene: 10. CDR3 coding DNA: TGTGCCAGCAGGGTACTGGGACAGAACAATGGCTACACCTTC. Protein: CASRVLGQNNGYTF. Filled out from reference TRBV2 and TRBJ1-2, the complete variable domain reads EPEVTQTPSHQVTQMGQEVILRCVPISNHLYFYWYRQILGQKVEFLVSFYNNEISEKSEIFDDQFSVERPDGSNFTLKIRSTKLEDSAMYFCASRVLGQNNGYTFGSGTRLTVV.

This chain connects TRBV9 to TRBJ2-7; 10 bases fit TRBD1. Germline CDR1 is SGDLS and CDR2 is YYNGEE. The CDR3 length is 14 residues. The ends lost 8 bases at V and 1 base at J; junction bases unmatched: 6. CDR3 bases: TGTGCCAGTAGGGGGACAGGGGAATCCTACGAGCAGTACTTC. It codes for CASRGTGESYEQYF.